One and the same sample provided the 22 T cell receptor beta chains below, sequenced in a study of regulatory T cells in long-lasting Graves disease. Time point in this sample: newly diagnosed GD, antithyroid drugs for less than 3 months. The authors made the TCR library using RNA they extracted from PBMCs. Building of the TCR beta libraries involved iRepertoire HTBI primers and Arm-PCR of CDR3 regions. MiXCR, applied by TCRdb to the multiplex PCR reads, yields one record per CDR3 protein. The table includes roughly 500,000 distinct CDR3 sequences, roughly 14% detected once. Separately, the same data were catalogued under a study of T cells in Graves' hyperthyroidism and ophthalmopathy.

The sample in question was peripheral blood mononuclear cells (PBMCs), obtained at new diagnosis, from a patient treated with antithyroid drugs. These receptors all come from a man aged 25 to 40 with Graves disease.

Many counts were recorded for this clonotype. The chain recombines TRBV19 with TRBJ1-1; TRBD1 might be the D (5 bases). The CDR3 spans 15 residues. Germline CDR1 LNHDA, CDR2 SQIVND (reference sequence). The V gene lost 5 bases and the J gene lost 0 bases, with 13 bases spanning the gap. CDR3 sequence: CASSRAGSMNTEAFF. The CDR3 DNA follows: TGTGCCAGTAGTCGAGCAGGGTCCATGAACACTGAAGCTTTCTTT.

This clonotype was counted many times. The J gene is TRBJ2-1, the V gene TRBV28; 16 bases are shared with TRBD2. The CDR3 spans 18 residues. J gave up 6 bases and V 5 bases, and 10 bases lay outside the gene matches. From germline, CDR1 is MDHEN and CDR2 SYDVKM. CDR3 nucleotide sequence: TGTGCCAGCAGTCTAGGGACTAGCGGGAGGGCCGGGCCCAATGAGCAGTTCTTC. This sequence encodes CASSLGTSGRAGPNEQFF.

This clonotype turned up a few times. The chain combines TRBV20-1 with TRBJ2-1; 10 nucleotides line up with TRBD2. CDR1 is DFQATT, CDR2 SNEGSKA, per germline (reference sequence). The CDR3 is 14 amino acids. The junction had 5 bases not matched to a gene; V was cut back by 5 bases and J by 4 bases. The CDR3 protein is CSARGLAVYNEQFF. The CDR3 DNA reads as TGCAGTGCTCGTGGACTAGCGGTTTACAATGAGCAGTTCTTC.

This rearrangement joins TRBV24-1 to TRBJ2-7; 8 bases are a match to TRBD2. Per germline, CDR1 KGHDR and CDR2 SFDVKD. V dropped 5 bases and J dropped 4; count of bases not matched to a gene: 3. This CDR3 is 13 amino acids long. The CDR3 reads CATSVGGRYEQYF. In DNA form, the CDR3 reads TGTGCCACCAGTGTGGGCGGGAGGTACGAGCAGTACTTC.

This clonotype was detected many times. The J gene is TRBJ2-7, the V gene TRBV5-1; D possibly corresponds to TRBD2 (6 bases). The CDR3 loop spans 16 amino acids. V was shortened by 5 bases and J by 0 bases, with 18 bases between the two germline ends. Germline V gene sequence: CDR1 SGHRS, CDR2 YFSETQ. The CDR3 spells CASRKTGGFLSYEQYF. Written as DNA, the CDR3 is TGCGCCAGCAGAAAAACCGGGGGATTCCTCTCCTACGAGCAGTACTTC. Together with reference TRBV5-1 and TRBJ2-7, the CDR3 gives the full variable domain: KAGVTQTPRYLIKTRGQQVTLSCSPISGHRSVSWYQQTPGQGLQFLFEYFSETQRNKGNFPGRFSGRQFSNSRSEMNVSTLELGDSALYLCASRKTGGFLSYEQYFGPGTRLTVT.

This clonotype was seen repeatedly, ten times or more. The chain joins TRBV5-1 to TRBJ1-1; 9 bases agree with TRBD1. CDR1 is SGHRS, CDR2 YFSETQ, per germline. Trimming took 0 bases from V and 11 from J; bases not matched to a gene: 8. The CDR3 length is 14 residues. The CDR3 spells CASSLADRGSGAFF. The CDR3 DNA follows: TGCGCCAGCAGCTTGGCGGACAGGGGCTCGGGCGCTTTCTTT. Variable domain in full (rest from reference TRBV5-1 and TRBJ1-1): KAGVTQTPRYLIKTRGQQVTLSCSPISGHRSVSWYQQTPGQGLQFLFEYFSETQRNKGNFPGRFSGRQFSNSRSEMNVSTLELGDSALYLCASSLADRGSGAFFGQGTRLTVV.

This clonotype appeared many times. V usage is TRBV9 and J usage is TRBJ2-7; D not certain. V was clipped by 1 base and J by 0 bases, with 11 bases between them. The CDR3 loop spans 15 amino acids. Per the germline V gene, CDR1 is SGDLS and CDR2 is YYNGEE. CDR3 loop: CASSVQWSGSYEQYF. Written as DNA, the CDR3 is TGTGCCAGCAGCGTACAATGGTCCGGCTCCTACGAGCAGTACTTC.

As to this clonotype: Its ends do not fully match the called genes, so a read error is possible. The chain links TRBV6-1 to TRBJ2-2, with a possible D match to TRBD1 (5 bases). CDR1 is MNHNS and CDR2 is SASEGT in the germline V gene. CDR3 length equals 14 residues. CDR3: CGSSIVGATGELFF. The CDR3, as DNA: TGTGGCAGCAGTATAGTAGGGGCCACCGGGGAGCTGTTTTTT.

Points on this clonotype: A much larger clone differs from this one at a single base, so this may be a read error. The chain combines TRBV28 with TRBJ1-2, with D unresolved. CDR1 MDHEN and CDR2 SYDVKM come from the germline V gene. The CDR3 length is 15 residues. CDR3 coding DNA: TGTGCCAGCAGTCCTATACCCGGCCAAGGCTATGGCCACACCTTC. Translation: CASSPIPGQGYGHTF.

Of note for this clonotype: Being one base from a much bigger clone, this may be a read error. The CDR3 does not close with the conserved phenylalanine or tryptophan, likely indicating a read error. The chain recombines TRBV11-1 with TRBJ2-5, with D uncertain. Germline-derived CDR1 and CDR2 are SGHAT and FQDESV (reference sequence). V dropped 2 bases and J dropped 0 bases, with 4 bases sitting between them. The CDR3 sequence is 13 residues long. The CDR3 region is CASSLRDQETQYS. The CDR3 region has the DNA TGTGCCAGCAGCTTAAGGGACCAAGAGACCCAGTACTCC.

This clonotype was counted between two and nine times. The CDR3 loop reads CASSYSTSGNDEQFF. Written as DNA, the CDR3 is TGTGCCAGCAGTTACTCGACTAGCGGGAACGATGAGCAGTTCTTC. V is TRBV6-5 and J is TRBJ2-1; 11 positions agree with TRBD2. Unmatched junction bases numbered 3, after V lost 0 bases and J lost 8 bases. There are 15 residues in the CDR3. CDR1 is MNHEY and CDR2 is SVGAGI in the germline V gene.

This clonotype was recorded at least ten times. The V call is TRBV7-6, the J call TRBJ2-1; a weak D match, TRBD2 (6 bases). V was trimmed by 2 bases and J by 9 bases, leaving 17 bases between them. This CDR3 is built from 15 residues. From germline, CDR1 is SGHVS and CDR2 FNYEAQ. Here the CDR3 DNA reads TGTGCCAGCAGCTTACTCGCGGGGTCATTCGTTGAGCAGTTCTTC. Protein product: CASSLLAGSFVEQFF.

This clonotype was counted at least ten times. This sequence joins TRBV15 and TRBJ2-7; 7 bases are shared with TRBD2. After removal of 3 bases from V and 4 bases from J, the junction contained 6 bases not matched to a gene. Germline CDR1 and CDR2: LNHNV and YYDKDF (reference sequence). The CDR3 has 14 amino acids. CDR3 DNA sequence: TGTGCCACCAGCAGGGGGGGGGGTATTTACGAGCAGTACTTC. Translation gives CATSRGGGIYEQYF.

The V and J genes are TRBV12-3 or TRBV12-4 and TRBJ1-3; D possibly corresponds to TRBD1 (5 bases). The CDR3 is 18 residues long. V gave up 3 bases and J gave up 0 bases, with 18 bases separating them. The CDR3 nucleotides read TGTGCCAGCAGTTTCCGACCGGGACTATCAGGCTCTGGAAACACCATATATTTT. It codes for CASSFRPGLSGSGNTIYF.

This clonotype was detected many times. Here the CDR3 reads CASSLAVSETQYF. For the CDR3, the DNA is TGTGCCAGCAGTTTAGCTGTGTCGGAGACCCAGTACTTC. The chain combines TRBV12-3 or TRBV12-4 with TRBJ2-5; no firm D call. V shed 0 bases and J shed 5 bases, with 7 bases lying between them. The CDR3 covers 13 residues.

There are many counts of this clonotype. V and J are TRBV11-2 and TRBJ2-3; D remains unclear. Germline V lookup: CDR1 SGHAT, CDR2 FQNNGV. There are 17 residues in the CDR3. V dropped 5 bases and J dropped 3 bases, with 21 bases sitting between them. This CDR3 is CASSQPGSPRVTDTQYF. DNA for the CDR3: TGTGCCAGCAGCCAACCCGGAAGCCCTCGGGTAACAGATACGCAGTATTTT.

This clonotype was seen repeatedly, ten times or more. The CDR3 region is CASSLGSESSYEQYF. DNA of the CDR3: TGTGCCAGCAGTTTAGGTAGCGAATCCTCCTACGAGCAGTACTTC. The chain links TRBV12-3 or TRBV12-4 to TRBJ2-7; tentative D call: TRBD2 (5 bases). The V and J ends lost 1 base and 0 bases respectively, with 10 bases between them. The CDR3 runs to 15 residues.

This clonotype was seen many times. The chain joins TRBV7-2 to TRBJ2-5; D remains ambiguous. The CDR3 is made up of 17 amino acids. Trimming shortened V by 1 base and J by 2 bases, and 17 bases separated the two germline ends. CDR1 is SGHTA and CDR2 is FQGNSA in the germline V gene. CDR3 sequence reads: CASSLVLAIRDQETQYF. The CDR3 nucleotides are TGTGCCAGCAGCTTAGTATTAGCCATTAGGGATCAAGAGACCCAGTACTTC. Full variable domain (missing parts from reference TRBV7-2 and TRBJ2-5): GAGVSQSPSNKVTEKGKDVELRCDPISGHTALYWYRQSLGQGLEFLIYFQGNSAPDKSGLPSDRFSAERTGGSVSTLTIQRTQQEDSAVYLCASSLVLAIRDQETQYFGPGTRLLVL.

With regard to this clonotype: A single base separates this from a much larger clone, so it may be a read error. V is TRBV12-3 or TRBV12-4 and J is TRBJ1-2; 7 positions match TRBD1. The CDR3 is made up of 13 amino acids. CDR3: CAGSLGTDYGYTF. CDR3 sequence (DNA): TGTGCCGGCAGCCTCGGGACAGATTATGGCTACACCTTC.

The rearrangement joins TRBV20-1 to TRBJ2-7; D may be TRBD1 (7 bases). In germline, CDR1 is DFQATT, CDR2 SNEGSKA (reference sequence). Trimming shortened V by 1 base and J by 7 bases, and 14 bases separated the two germline ends. The CDR3 length is 13 residues. CDR3 sequence reads: CSARVAGGQEQYF. As DNA, the CDR3 is TGCAGTGCTAGAGTAGCAGGGGGGCAAGAGCAGTACTTC.

This clonotype has at least ten counts. Possible read error: a much larger clone is one base away. The chain links TRBV5-5 to TRBJ2-5; the D is unclear. Germline V gene sequence: CDR1 SGHKS, CDR2 YYEKEE (reference sequence). Trimming stripped 4 bases from V and 4 bases from J, with 5 bases between. This CDR3 is 11 amino acids long. This CDR3 reads CASSPPETQYF. The CDR3 bases are TGTGCCAGCAGCCCCCCAGAGACCCAGTACTTC.

There are a few counts of this clonotype. The junction does not match germline at one end; this may be a read error. V gene TRBV5-1 combines with J gene TRBJ2-3; 9 nucleotides match TRBD2. The CDR3 totals 19 residues. The V gene's germline CDR1 is SGHRS and CDR2 YFSETQ. CDR3 protein: CASSFGFGSSGTSTDAQYF. The CDR3 DNA sequence: TGCGCCAGCAGCTTCGGATTTGGGTCTAGCGGGACTAGCACAGATGCGCAGTATTTT.